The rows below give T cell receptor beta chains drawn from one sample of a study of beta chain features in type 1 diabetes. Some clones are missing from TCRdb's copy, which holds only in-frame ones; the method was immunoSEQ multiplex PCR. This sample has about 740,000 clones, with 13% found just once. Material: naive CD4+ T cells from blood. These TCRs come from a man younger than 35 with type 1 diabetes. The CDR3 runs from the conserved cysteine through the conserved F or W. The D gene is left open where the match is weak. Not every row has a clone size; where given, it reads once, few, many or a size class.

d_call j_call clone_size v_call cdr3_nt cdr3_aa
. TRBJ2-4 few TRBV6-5 TGTGCCAGCAGTTACAGTGGAGCCAAAAACATTCAGTACTTC CASSYSGAKNIQYF
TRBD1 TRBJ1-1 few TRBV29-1 TGCAGCGTCGGACAGGGGAACACTGAAGCTTTCTTT CSVGQGNTEAFF
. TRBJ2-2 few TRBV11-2 TGTGCCAGCAGCTTAGATTTAGCCCCAGGGTCGTACCCCGGGGAGCTGTTTTTT CASSLDLAPGSYPGELFF
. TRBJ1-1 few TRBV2 TGTGCCAGCAGGGGCTCATCTGAAGCTTTCTTT CASRGSSEAFF
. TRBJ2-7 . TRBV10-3 TGTGCCATCAGTGAACGAGGGGGACACGAGCAGTACTTC CAISERGGHEQYF
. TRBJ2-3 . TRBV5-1 TGCGCCAGCAGCTTGGGGGGCAGCACAGATACGCAGTATTTT CASSLGGSTDTQYF
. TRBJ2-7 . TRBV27 TGTGCCAGCAGTGACGCCGTAGGGGATAGCTACGAGCAGTACTTC CASSDAVGDSYEQYF
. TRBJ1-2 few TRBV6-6 TGTGCCAGCAGCTTTACGGGAACCTCCCCCTATGGCTACACCTTC CASSFTGTSPYGYTF
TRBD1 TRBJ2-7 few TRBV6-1 TGTGCCAGCAGTGATCAGGGACAGGGGAGGTACGAGCAGTACTTC CASSDQGQGRYEQYF
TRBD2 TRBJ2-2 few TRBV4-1 TGCGCCAGCAGCCACGGACTAGCGGGGGGGCCGTCCGGGGAGCTGTTTTTT CASSHGLAGGPSGELFF
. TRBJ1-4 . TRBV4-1 TGCGCCAGCAGCCAAGAGACTGCCGTCAATGAAAAACTGTTTTTT CASSQETAVNEKLFF
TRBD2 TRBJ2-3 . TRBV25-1 TGTGCCAGCAGTGAATGGACTAGCGGGGCCACTAGCACAGATACGCAGTATTTT CASSEWTSGATSTDTQYF
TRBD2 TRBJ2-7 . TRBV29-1 TGCAGCGTGGGGAGGGGACTAGGTGGGCTCCACGAGCAGTACTTC CSVGRGLGGLHEQYF
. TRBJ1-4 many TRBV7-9 TGTGCCAGCAGCTCCCAGGAGGGGAGTGAAAAACTGTTTTTT CASSSQEGSEKLFF
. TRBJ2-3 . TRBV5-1 TGCGCCAGCAGCTTTAGCTTTGGCCCAGATACGCAGTATTTT CASSFSFGPDTQYF
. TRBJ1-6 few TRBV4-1 TGCGCCAGCAGCCAAGTACCTGCATATAATTCACCCCTCCACTTT CASSQVPAYNSPLHF
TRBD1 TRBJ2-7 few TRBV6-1 TGTGCCAGCGATTGGGGACAGCGTTACTACGAGCAGTACTTC CASDWGQRYYEQYF
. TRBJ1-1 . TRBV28 TGTGCCAGCAGTACCGTCAGGTCTGAAGCTTTCTTT CASSTVRSEAFF
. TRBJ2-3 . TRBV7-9 TGTGCCAGCAACGAGGACTCCCCCACAGATACGCAGTATTTT CASNEDSPTDTQYF
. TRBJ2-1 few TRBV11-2 TGTGCCAGCCTCACCTGGGGTGCCGCCAGGGATGAGCAGTTCTTC CASLTWGAARDEQFF
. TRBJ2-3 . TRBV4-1 TGCGCCAGCACTAAATCAGGTCAGGCTCCCGGCACAGATACGCAGTATTTT CASTKSGQAPGTDTQYF
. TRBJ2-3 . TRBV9 TGTGCCAGCCGGGCCCTAGACGATACGCAGTATTTT CASRALDDTQYF
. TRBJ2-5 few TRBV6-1 TGTGCCAGCAGCCCCGACTCCCGAGGGACCCAGTACTTC CASSPDSRGTQYF
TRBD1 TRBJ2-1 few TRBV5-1 TGCGCCAGCAGCCTCCACCGACAGGGGGCTAGGGATGAGCAGTTCTTC CASSLHRQGARDEQFF
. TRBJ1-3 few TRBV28 TGTGCCAGCTTCACAGGGCACCCCAACACCATATATTTT CASFTGHPNTIYF
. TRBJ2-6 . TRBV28 TGTGCCAGCAGTCTAACAGGGTGGATCCTCTCTGGGGCCAACGTCCTGACTTTC CASSLTGWILSGANVLTF
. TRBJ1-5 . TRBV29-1 TGCAGCGTTGCCGTTCAAGGGAGAGGAGAGCCCCAGCATTTT CSVAVQGRGEPQHF
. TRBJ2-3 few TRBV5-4 TGTGCCAGCAGCTTGGAGTTCAGAGTCCCTGCAGATACGCAGTATTTT CASSLEFRVPADTQYF
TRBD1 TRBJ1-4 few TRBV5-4 TGTGCCAGCAGCTTGGGACCCACAGGGGAGGATGAAAAACTGTTTTTT CASSLGPTGEDEKLFF
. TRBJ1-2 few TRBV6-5 TGTGCCAGCAGTTACGGGGCAGGGGATGGCTACACCTTC CASSYGAGDGYTF
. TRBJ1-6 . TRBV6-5 TGTGCCAGCAGTTACGCCGGCACCTATAATTCACCCCTCCACTTT CASSYAGTYNSPLHF
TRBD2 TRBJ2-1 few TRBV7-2 TGTGCCAGCAGCCAGACTAGCGGGGGTTACAATGAGCAGTTCTTC CASSQTSGGYNEQFF
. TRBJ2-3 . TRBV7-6 TGTGCCAGCAGCTTAGGGCAGTTTCATGGCACAGATACGCAGTATTTT CASSLGQFHGTDTQYF
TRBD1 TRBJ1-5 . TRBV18 TGTGCCAGCTCACCCGGACAGGGGGAACGAGGGTTTCATTTT CASSPGQGERGFHF
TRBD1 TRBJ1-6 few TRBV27 TGTGCCAGCAGTCCCGGACAGGGGAATGTGGCACCCCTCCACTTT CASSPGQGNVAPLHF
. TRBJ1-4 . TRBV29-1 TGCAGCGTTGACCCAGGGTCTGAAAAACTGTTTTTT CSVDPGSEKLFF
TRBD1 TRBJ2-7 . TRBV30 TGTGCCTGGAGTGTACAAGGGGGCGGCGAGCAGTACTTC CAWSVQGGGEQYF
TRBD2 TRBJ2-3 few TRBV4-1 TGCGCCAGCAGCCTTAGAACGGGGGGGGAGGACACAGATACGCAGTATTTT CASSLRTGGEDTDTQYF
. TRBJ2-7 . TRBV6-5 TGTGCCAGCAGTGATGGACCCTACGAGCAGTACTTC CASSDGPYEQYF
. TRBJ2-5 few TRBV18 TGTGCCAGCTCACCACCGGGAACAGAGGAGACCCAGTACTTC CASSPPGTEETQYF
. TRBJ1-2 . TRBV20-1 TGCAGTGCCAATTATAACGGCGGCTACACCTTC CSANYNGGYTF
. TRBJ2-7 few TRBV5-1 TGCGCCAGCAGCTTTGAACAGAACTCCTACGAGCAGTACTTC CASSFEQNSYEQYF
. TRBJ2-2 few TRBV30 TGTGCCTGGAGACAGTTGAACACCGGGGAGCTGTTTTTT CAWRQLNTGELFF
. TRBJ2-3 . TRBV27 TGTGCCAGCAGATCCCAGGGGACAGATACGCAGTATTTT CASRSQGTDTQYF
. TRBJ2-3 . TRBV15 TGTGCCACCAGCAGCCTCCTAATAACTAGCACAGATACGCAGTATTTT CATSSLLITSTDTQYF
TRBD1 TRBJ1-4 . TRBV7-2 TGTGCCAGCAGCCAACAGGGGCTCGTTAATGAAAAACTGTTTTTT CASSQQGLVNEKLFF
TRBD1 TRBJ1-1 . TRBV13 TGTGCCAGCAGCTTAGACAGGGGGAACACTGAAGCTTTCTTT CASSLDRGNTEAFF
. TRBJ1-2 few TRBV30 TGTGCCTGGAGTCACCCAGGGTTCCCTAACTATGGCTACACCTTC CAWSHPGFPNYGYTF
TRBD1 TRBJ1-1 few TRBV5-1 TGCGCCAGCAGCTCACAGGGGGCGTCTGACACTGAAGCTTTCTTT CASSSQGASDTEAFF
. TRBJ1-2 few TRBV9 TGTGCCAGCAGCCCGATGACCGGGAATGGGTATGGCTACACCTTC CASSPMTGNGYGYTF
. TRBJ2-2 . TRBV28 TGTGCCAGCAGTTTCCTTCAGGGGAGCACCGGGGAGCTGTTTTTT CASSFLQGSTGELFF
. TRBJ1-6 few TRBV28 TGTGCCAGCAGTCGCGAGGGAGGGGGTTGGACACCCCTCCACTTT CASSREGGGWTPLHF
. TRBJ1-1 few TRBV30 TGTGCCTGGAAGGTACAGGTGAACACTGAAGCTTTCTTT CAWKVQVNTEAFF
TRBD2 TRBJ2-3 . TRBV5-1 TGCGCCAGCAAGCTAGCGGAGAACACAGATACGCAGTATTTT CASKLAENTDTQYF
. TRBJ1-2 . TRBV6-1 TGTGCCAGCAGTCGAGATAGGACCACTTATGGCTACACCTTC CASSRDRTTYGYTF